One sample yielded the 16 T cell receptor beta chains listed below, sequenced in a study of blood T cell repertoires in COVID-19. Profiled with immunoSEQ multiplex PCR; TCRdb holds only in-frame clones, not every one. This table has about 140,000 clones, under 85% appearing once. The sample comprised peripheral blood. These receptors all come from a human donor in a cohort sampled during active COVID-19.

The chain has TRBV5-4 and TRBJ2-5, with a possible D match to TRBD1 (6 bases). The CDR3 has 13 residues. The germline V gene has CDR1 SGHNT and CDR2 YYREEE (reference sequence). Trimming removed 4 bases at V and 2 bases at J, with 9 bases between. CDR3 amino acids: CASSPGTQETQYF. The CDR3 DNA is TGTGCCAGCAGCCCTGGGACACAAGAGACCCAGTACTTC.

V gene TRBV5-1 combines with J gene TRBJ2-7; 9 nucleotides align to TRBD2. This CDR3 comprises 15 residues. V lost 4 bases to trimming and J lost 2 bases; unmatched junction nucleotides: 7. Looked up from germline, CDR1 is SGHRS and CDR2 is YFSETQ. CDR3 coding DNA: TGCGCCAGCAGCCCTCCGTCTAGCGGGACCTACGAGCAGTACTTC. Translating gives CASSPPSSGTYEQYF.

The chain links TRBV5-1 to TRBJ2-1, with 7 bases aligning to TRBD2. There are 15 residues in the CDR3. The V and J ends lost 2 bases and 4 bases, in that order; junction bases with no gene match: 6. Germline CDR1 is SGHRS and CDR2 is YFSETQ. The CDR3 sequence is CASSLGSGTYNEQFF. The CDR3 nucleotides are TGCGCCAGCAGCTTAGGAAGCGGGACGTACAATGAGCAGTTCTTC.

The rearrangement links TRBV28 to TRBJ1-2; 7 bases are a match to TRBD1. There are 15 residues in the CDR3. The germline V gene encodes CDR1 MDHEN and CDR2 SYDVKM. Germline trimming cut 4 bases from V and 5 bases from J; bases unmatched to any gene: 10. This CDR3 reads CASSSPAGTDYGYTF. Here the CDR3 DNA reads TGTGCCAGCAGTTCCCCCGCCGGGACAGATTATGGCTACACCTTC.

The rearrangement uses TRBV4-3 and TRBJ2-1; tentatively, D is TRBD2 (5 bases). V lost 1 base and J lost 5, with 12 bases in between. The CDR3 sequence is 15 residues long. Germline lookup yields CDR1 LGHNA and CDR2 YSLEER. The CDR3 nucleotides are TGCGCCAGCAGCCAAGGGACCGGACTCAACAATGAGCAGTTCTTC. This translates into CASSQGTGLNNEQFF.

The chain couples TRBV5-1 to TRBJ2-5; 8 bases agree with TRBD1. The ends lost 2 bases at V and 4 bases at J; junction bases unmatched: 7. This CDR3 has 15 residues. Germline V gene lookup returns CDR1 SGHRS and CDR2 YFSETQ. CDR3: CASSFQGQEIETQYF. CDR3 DNA: TGCGCCAGCAGCTTTCAGGGACAGGAGATAGAGACCCAGTACTTC.

The DNA for the CDR3 is TGTGCCAGTAGCCCTCGACAGTTCTCTGGAAACACCATATATTTT. It yields the protein CASSPRQFSGNTIYF. This chain joins TRBV19 and TRBJ1-3; D possibly corresponds to TRBD1 (5 bases). The CDR3 consists of 15 residues. The V end lost 6 bases, the J end lost 0 bases, and 12 bases lay between the germline ends. Germline CDR1 reads LNHDA; CDR2 reads SQIVND (reference sequence).

The J gene is TRBJ1-2, the V gene TRBV7-3; tentatively, D is TRBD1 (5 bases). V dropped 5 bases and J dropped 0 bases, with 13 bases sitting between them. CDR1 is SGHTA and CDR2 is FQGTGA in the germline V gene. CDR3 size: 15 residues. The CDR3 is CASSVDSLANYGYTF. CDR3 sequence (DNA): TGTGCCAGCAGCGTTGACAGCTTAGCTAACTATGGCTACACCTTC.

CDR3 sequence reads: CASSLALSGEQFF. In nucleotides, the CDR3 is TGCGCCAGCAGCTTGGCTCTCTCGGGTGAGCAGTTCTTC. This chain connects TRBV5-1 to TRBJ2-1, with D uncertain. V was clipped by 0 bases and J by 9 bases, with 10 bases between them. Germline V CDR1 and CDR2: SGHRS, YFSETQ. The CDR3 contains 13 residues.

This clone has only a few counts. The V and J genes are TRBV29-1 and TRBJ2-5, with D maybe TRBD2 (6 bases). This CDR3 has 12 residues. Trimming stripped 2 bases from V and 5 bases from J, with 9 bases between. Germline V gives CDR1 SQVTM, CDR2 ANQGSEA. CDR3 DNA sequence: TGCAGCGTTGAAAAGGGGAGGGAGACCCAGTACTTC. It is translated as CSVEKGRETQYF. Based on the CDR3 plus reference TRBV29-1 and TRBJ2-5, the full variable domain is SAVISQKPSRDICQRGTSLTIQCQVDSQVTMMFWYRQQPGQSLTLIATANQGSEATYESGFVIDKFPISRPNLTFSTLTVSNMSPEDSSIYLCSVEKGRETQYFGPGTRLLVL.

This clone was recorded once. The genes are TRBV19 and TRBJ2-7; 7 bases are shared with TRBD2. Germline trimming cut 3 bases from V and 7 bases from J; bases unmatched to any gene: 9. CDR1 and CDR2 (germline): LNHDA, SQIVND (reference sequence). There are 14 residues in the CDR3. The CDR3 sequence: CASSITGPGGEQYF. The CDR3 bases are TGTGCCAGTAGTATCACGGGCCCCGGGGGGGAGCAGTACTTC.

The chain combines TRBV7-8 with TRBJ2-1, with a weak D call TRBD1 (6 bases). The CDR3 runs to 15 residues. The germline V gene has CDR1 SGHVS and CDR2 FQNEAQ. V was shortened by 5 bases and J by 4 bases, with 15 bases between the two germline ends. The CDR3 nucleotides are TGTGCCAGCAGCCTACAGGGTCTGATGTACAATGAGCAGTTCTTC. Encoded protein: CASSLQGLMYNEQFF.

CDR3 protein: CAWSEAGGSYNEQFF. The CDR3 nucleotides are TGTGCCTGGAGTGAGGCGGGGGGATCCTACAATGAGCAGTTCTTC. The chain combines TRBV30 with TRBJ2-1; 8 bases align to TRBD2. V was clipped by 1 base and J by 1 base; unmatched bases: 3. Germline lookup yields CDR1 GTSNPN and CDR2 SVGIG (reference sequence). The CDR3 has 15 amino acids.

The chain is built from TRBV7-8 and TRBJ1-3; no reliable D call. CDR3 length: 14 residues. Germline CDR1 is SGHVS and CDR2 is FQNEAQ. The V end lost 0 bases, the J end lost 9 bases, and 12 bases lay between the germline ends. This CDR3 reads CASSLAPPQVTIYF. Here the CDR3 DNA reads TGTGCCAGCAGCTTAGCCCCCCCTCAGGTCACCATATATTTT.

V is TRBV28 and J is TRBJ2-7; TRBD1 might be the D (6 bases). Trimming stripped 5 bases from V and 3 bases from J, with 11 bases between. The CDR3 contains 13 residues. Germline CDR1 and CDR2: MDHEN and SYDVKM. In DNA form, the CDR3 reads TGTGCCAGCAGTCACCAAGGGGGCTACGAGCAGTACTTC. Translating gives CASSHQGGYEQYF.

The V gene is TRBV7-9, the J gene TRBJ2-5; TRBD1 agrees at 10 bases. The J segment lost 4 bases and the V segment lost 1 base, leaving 0 bases of the junction unmatched. Germline V gene lookup returns CDR1 SEHNR and CDR2 FQNEAQ (reference sequence). CDR3 length equals 14 residues. The CDR3 region is CASSLGTGGETQYF. CDR3 coding DNA: TGTGCCAGCAGCTTAGGGACAGGGGGAGAGACCCAGTACTTC.